This T cell receptor beta chain was captured in a study of cytomegalovirus exposure and HLA in healthy donors (dated by TCRdb to about 2017). As for the study more broadly: In an earlier analysis of 587 of the donors, under 300 Gb of sequence data and about 110 million unique TCR beta sequences from 150 million to 200 million T cells were reported. Along with the roughly 700-subject first cohort, a separate validation cohort of 120 different subjects was used. Approximately 310 gigabases of sequencing data and around 85 million unique TCR sequences made up an early release that covered approximately 700 HLA-typed donors. About five DR-DQ haplotypes were treated as single units for association and clustering because of strong linkage in the cohort. Genome-wide SNP genotypes for about 65% of the 666 donors were used in a later genetic analysis, which treated that subset as a discovery cohort. To predict cytomegalovirus infection status, the study brought together high-throughput TCR immunosequencing, statistical association of individual TCRs with disease status, and machine learning. Donor age, sex, ethnicity and CMV serostatus were compiled together with the repertoire data. Using immunosequencing, the study profiled T cell repertoires from some 670 subjects and related those repertoires to cytomegalovirus serostatus. All discovery cohort repertoires had been generated using a single sequencing platform. Of the roughly 400 genotyped donors, less than 85% were placed in the genetic ancestry cluster associated with self-reported Caucasian donors. On average, 235,054 unique TCR beta nucleotide sequences were sequenced per donor among fewer than 500 genotyped donors of the cohort, with around 19% of those sequences being non-productive. A later analysis re-analyzed previously published TCR beta repertoires from 500 to 700 donors and added high-resolution HLA genotyping to study TCR occurrence patterns. The aim of the study was to test whether cataloging public T cell receptors could identify signatures of past pathogen exposure. An earlier analysis of several hundred of the donors applied high-throughput TCR beta sequencing to assess whether each TCR beta V gene segment acted as functional or pseudogenic. The later analysis used no new phenotypic data to find candidate immune exposures, relying instead on TCR beta sequences and their occurrence across donors. The number of donors typed differed by locus, with roughly 629-640 for A, B, C, DRB1 and DQB1, more than 500 for DQA1, approximately 580 for DPA1, and some 440 for DPB1. Both class I and class II loci were covered by HLA typing, at four-digit resolution.

A word on this clone: Its cognate antigen has yet to be identified.

In total, 500 to 700 healthy bone marrow donors made up the cohort. At the time of sampling, every cohort member was nominally healthy, though immune exposures that went unrecorded were likely present. The donor was CMV seronegative and was included in the group of over 300 seronegative cohort members. Each donor provided a peripheral blood sample, and peripheral blood mononuclear cells were used for TCR beta sequencing. Genomic DNA was extracted from the blood cell samples with the Qiagen DNeasy Blood Extraction Kit. Results and caveats for the whole study, not just this receptor: Cytomegalovirus status was reported to be diagnosed by the classifier with high specificity and sensitivity in both the original and validation cohorts. Broadly in line with IMGT annotations, most TCR beta V segments showed up in productive rearrangements about 87% or about 30% of the time in an earlier analysis of approximately 600 of the donors. A further reported finding was that TCR beta sequences accurately predicted the HLA-A and HLA-B alleles for most subjects in the first cohort. Most CMV-associated TCR beta chains appeared to be HLA-restricted in a later analysis, and the HLA associations seemed to be driven largely by CMV exposure. A later genetic analysis reported fewer N-insertions in productive TCRs among donors in an Asian-associated ancestry cluster than the roughly 640-donor mean. In a later genetic analysis, a missense DCLRE1C variant was associated with V-gene and J-gene trimming of TCR beta chains, and the association was replicated in an independent cohort. The presence/absence analyses assumed that sequencing depth was roughly uniform across donors, and that assumption may not be true. Because some donors lacked HLA typing at each locus, the association tests relied only on the typed subset. In the study, 150 to 200 TCR beta chains were listed as associated with cytomegalovirus. According to a later analysis, TCR association rates differed among HLA loci, with DRB1 alleles showing the most associated TCRs and HLA-C alleles showing the fewest. In vitro tests confirmed that a few of the cytomegalovirus-associated TCR beta chains recognize cytomegalovirus antigens. The earlier analysis of 587 of the donors excluded 15 to 20 rarely observed V segments, including chromosome 9 orphons, because counts were too low. Compared with equally common non-associated chains, HLA-associated TCR beta chains in a later analysis were more clonally expanded and had lower generation probabilities. Some IMGT-functional V segments, including TRBV6-2 and TRBV6-3, could not be told apart with the 87-base-pair reads, so those segments were excluded. The cohort was sequenced for TCR beta chains only, and without alpha or paired-chain data the features that could be detected were limited. The sequencing pipeline was judged likely to have produced a cluster of highly shared sequence variants as a technical artifact. Linkage disequilibrium might explain the correlated functional status among segregating V segments, but an unknown experimental factor could not be ruled out. It was suggested by the authors that the approach could potentially be generalized to other disease states and immunological phenotypes. When HLA alleles, especially DR and DQ, strongly co-occurred, TCR associations were difficult to assign to individual alleles. Immune exposure information for the cohort was limited to CMV serostatus. While some public TCRs were present in many individuals, most TCR sequences turned up only very rarely across donors. A later analysis reported that several top co-occurrence clusters appeared linked to parvovirus B19, influenza, CMV and Epstein-Barr virus. Specific HLA alleles were associated with more than 15,000 TCR beta sequences at a false discovery rate of 0.05 in a later analysis.

Libraries came from the immunoSEQ multiplex PCR assay. For the multiplex PCR, a mixture combining 60 forward primers for TCR Vbeta segments and 13 reverse primers for TCR Jbeta segments was used. The CDR3 region of rearranged TCR beta genes was amplified from genomic DNA with a multiplex PCR assay. The Illumina HiSeq System was used to sequence the amplified TCR beta libraries as 87-base-pair reads. Under the source paper's analysis protocol: In a later analysis, 77 million or so unique TCR beta chains were counted across the approximately 640 repertoires, and roughly 11 million of these chains were shared by at least two donors. Raw reads were error-corrected and collapsed into unique sequences by a nearest-neighbor algorithm in which closely related sequences were merged to remove PCR and sequencing errors. To assign V, D and J gene segments, CDR3 sequences were aligned to IMGT reference sequences. For a sequence to be retained, a match of at least six nucleotides was required to both a V gene segment and a J gene segment. Rearrangements were called productive when the CDR3 lacked stop codons and stayed in frame with V and J; all others were non-productive. Following IMGT convention, CDR3 was defined as the stretch from the second conserved V-encoded cysteine to the conserved J-encoded phenylalanine. In an earlier analysis of 500 to 650 of the donors, sequences lacking an unambiguous match to a single V gene segment were excluded. An earlier analysis of around 600 of the donors classified V segments as functional when productive rearrangements were above 56.7% and as segregating when the standard deviation between donors was above 5%. A statistical classification framework was developed to diagnose cytomegalovirus status using the catalog of TCR beta chain sequences. In a later analysis, V and J genes were assigned by comparing TCR nucleotide sequences against IMGT/GENE-DB human TR gene sequences. Using the TCRdist pipeline, a later analysis assigned CDR3 sequences along with most-parsimonious VDJ recombination scenarios. In a later analysis, each TCR beta chain was defined by its CDR3 amino acid sequence together with its V-gene family, and reads without a unique V-gene family were excluded. To address suspected cross-contamination and a sequencing artifact, a later analysis removed approximately 590 highly shared, low-generation-probability nucleotide sequences. In a later analysis, a clonal expansion index for each public chain was calculated from normalized within-repertoire ranks of inferred template counts. A later analysis computed generation probabilities with a VDJ recombination model fitted to out-of-frame rearrangements, and checked the results against IGoR. In a later analysis, hypergeometric tests were used to score TCR-TCR, TCR-HLA and TCR-CMV co-occurrence, with a repertoire-size bias correction applied to TCR pairs. False discovery rates were estimated in a later analysis by permuting HLA or CMV assignments 20 times. A later analysis grouped co-occurring TCRs with DBSCAN, adding TCRdist sequence similarity when clustering within HLA-allele-positive subsets. Co-occurrence clustering excluded repertoires with fewer than 30,000 or more than 120,000 public chains, plus five with anomalous nucleotide sharing. TCRdb took over this immuneACCESS table, retaining in-frame rearrangements with V and J assigned. Such tables are incomplete; in checked studies, under half of the missing clones stem from an unresolved V gene, and the remainder is unexplained. D and trimming were read from the DNA, whereas the V and J calls and clone size are those reported in that table. The record for this sample contains some 75,000 clones. Of the sample, 4% to 5.5% falls within the top ten clones.

From V the trimming removes 6 bases and from J it removes 2 bases, while the gene matches leave 6 bases of the junction unaccounted for. The CDR3 runs 15 amino acids, cysteine and phenylalanine included. The CDR3 DNA has 45 bases and is translated from base 1. Sequences SGHTA (CDR1) and FQGNSA (CDR2) are obtained from the germline V gene. The source is a man aged 40-55 years in good health and CMV-seronegative. The chain couples TRBV7-2 to TRBJ2-2; 7 junctional bases match TRBD1. Input material: PBMCs. The DNA reads as follows: TGTGCCAGCAGAGCGACAGGGCCTAACACCGGGGAGCTGTTTTTT. It encodes CASRATGPNTGELFF.